These 22 T cell receptor beta chains were all obtained from the same sample, sequenced in a study of cytomegalovirus exposure and HLA in healthy donors. Here immunoSEQ multiplex PCR was the method, and the copy in TCRdb shows in-frame clones only, minus some. The sample lists fewer than 150,000 clones, roughly 79% occurring once. The sequenced sample was PBMCs. The source is a man aged 25 to 45 in good health and CMV-seropositive.

The rearrangement uses TRBV9 and TRBJ2-2, with TRBD2 matching 12 bases. The CDR3 has 17 amino acids. After removal of 1 base from V and 4 bases from J, the junction contained 5 bases not matched to a gene. Germline V gives CDR1 SGDLS, CDR2 YYNGEE. This CDR3 is CASSVLAGGPGTGELFF. The CDR3 DNA reads as TGTGCCAGCAGCGTACTAGCGGGAGGGCCGGGCACCGGGGAGCTGTTTTTT.

The V gene is TRBV5-4, the J gene TRBJ2-7; the D gene is possibly TRBD1 (6 bases). The germline gives CDR1 SGHNT, CDR2 YYREEE (reference sequence). V was trimmed by 0 bases and J by 3 bases, leaving 10 bases between them. This CDR3 region has 14 residues. The CDR3 reads CASSLEATGYEQYF. Written as DNA, the CDR3 is TGTGCCAGCAGCTTGGAGGCGACAGGCTACGAGCAGTACTTC.

The table lists this clone with a count of one. The chain is built from TRBV5-1 and TRBJ2-7; D remains ambiguous. Trimming took off 1 base at V and 3 bases at J, with 5 bases between the two ends. Germline CDR1 reads SGHRS; CDR2 reads YFSETQ. The CDR3 covers 12 residues. The CDR3 sequence is CASSLRVYEQYF. CDR3 nucleotides: TGCGCCAGCAGCTTGCGGGTCTACGAGCAGTACTTC.

The chain uses TRBV29-1 and TRBJ2-7, with 10 bases that match TRBD1. In germline, CDR1 is SQVTM, CDR2 ANQGSEA. The CDR3 is 13 residues long. V trimming: 6 bases; J trimming: 3 bases; junction bases outside the gene matches: 5. The CDR3 sequence is CSVRQGAGYEQYF. CDR3 DNA sequence: TGCAGCGTCCGACAGGGGGCGGGCTACGAGCAGTACTTC.

The rearrangement joins TRBV9 to TRBJ2-3, with D tentatively TRBD1 (6 bases). V lost 4 bases to trimming and J lost 2 bases, with 17 bases between them. Germline V gene sequence: CDR1 SGDLS, CDR2 YYNGEE. CDR3 length equals 16 residues. As DNA, the CDR3 is TGTGCCAGCAGCCCCAGGACAGTCCTTCTCACAGATACGCAGTATTTT. Translation gives CASSPRTVLLTDTQYF. The complete variable domain, with remaining parts taken from reference TRBV9 and TRBJ2-3, reads DSGVTQTPKHLITATGQRVTLRCSPRSGDLSVYWYQQSLDQGLQFLIQYYNGEERAKGNILERFSAQQFPDLHSELNLSSLELGDSALYFCASSPRTVLLTDTQYFGPGTRLTVL.

With respect to this clone: Distinct nucleotide sequences in the sample also encode this CDR3. The V gene is TRBV6-6, the J gene TRBJ2-7; 7 bases align to TRBD2. The germline CDR1 and CDR2 sequences are MNHNY and SVGAGI (reference sequence). V lost 2 bases, J lost 2 bases, and 3 bases stayed unmatched. The CDR3 is 14 amino acids. CDR3: CASSYERGAYEQYF. The CDR3 bases are TGTGCCAGCAGTTACGAGCGGGGAGCCTACGAGCAGTACTTC.

In its sample, this clone was seen once. The rearrangement links TRBV10-3 to TRBJ1-1, with D possibly TRBD1 on 6 matching bases. Germline V gene sequence: CDR1 ENHRY, CDR2 SYGVKD. Trimming took off 0 bases at V and 11 bases at J, with 16 bases between the two ends. This CDR3 is built from 14 residues. As DNA, the CDR3 is TGTGCCATCAGTGAGTCGACTGGTACAGGGCGGGCTTTCTTT. This gives the protein CAISESTGTGRAFF.

The CDR3 DNA is TGCGCCAGCAGTCCTCTAGCAGGAGGTCTCTACGAGCAGTACTTC. Translated: CASSPLAGGLYEQYF. The chain recombines TRBV5-1 with TRBJ2-7, with D possibly TRBD2 on 5 matching bases. The CDR3 has 15 residues. Between the trimmed V and J ends, which lost 5 bases and 3 bases, there was a span of 18 bases. The germline V gene encodes CDR1 SGHRS and CDR2 YFSETQ.

The V and J genes are TRBV5-4 and TRBJ1-4, with D perhaps matching TRBD1 (6 bases). Germline V gives CDR1 SGHNT, CDR2 YYREEE (reference sequence). Trimming took off 3 bases at V and 5 bases at J, with 14 bases between the two ends. The CDR3 covers 15 residues. CDR3 loop: CASSSAGQPNEKLFF. CDR3 nucleotides: TGTGCCAGCAGCTCCGCCGGACAGCCGAATGAAAAACTGTTTTTT.

The rearrangement links TRBV19 to TRBJ1-1; D call uncertain. The CDR3 totals 13 residues. CDR1 is LNHDA and CDR2 is SQIVND in the germline V gene (reference sequence). V lost 2 bases and J lost 1, with 5 bases in between. The DNA of the CDR3 is TGTGCCAGTAGTATAAACGGGAACACTGAAGCTTTCTTT. This gives the protein CASSINGNTEAFF.

The chain is built from TRBV6-4 and TRBJ2-3, with 7 bases fitting TRBD2. This CDR3 spans 14 amino acids. Trimming cost V 0 bases and J 3 bases; bases outside gene matches: 0. Per germline, CDR1 MRHNA and CDR2 SNTAGT. Here the CDR3 reads CASSDSRETDTQYF. In nucleotides, the CDR3 is TGTGCCAGCAGTGACTCGCGGGAGACAGATACGCAGTATTTT.

On this clone itself: A much larger clone sits a single nucleotide away, making a read error possible. The chain links TRBV2 to TRBJ2-7, with 16 bases identical to TRBD2. The CDR3 loop spans 20 amino acids. Germline values: CDR1 SNHLY, CDR2 FYNNEI. The ends lost 2 bases at V and 7 bases at J; junction bases unmatched: 17. The CDR3 loop reads CASSERDAGTSGRVLGEQYF. In nucleotides, the CDR3 is TGTGCCAGCAGTGAAAGAGACGCCGGGACTAGCGGGAGGGTCTTAGGAGAGCAGTACTTC.

The V call is TRBV27, the J call TRBJ2-1; tentative D call: TRBD2 (7 bases). Deletions cut 3 bases from V and 7 bases from J, with 19 bases between. Germline CDR1 reads MNHEY; CDR2 reads SMNVEV (reference sequence). The CDR3 totals 16 residues. CDR3 coding DNA: TGTGCCAGCAGTTTCACTCGAGGGGGAGGGTGGAATGAGCAGTTCTTC. Translated: CASSFTRGGGWNEQFF.

This chain connects TRBV11-2 to TRBJ2-7; 7 positions agree with TRBD2. The junction had 10 bases not matched to a gene; V was cut back by 3 bases and J by 5 bases. Germline V lookup: CDR1 SGHAT, CDR2 FQNNGV. The CDR3 has 15 amino acids. CDR3 region: CASSFFFDGGNEQYF. The CDR3 nucleotides are TGTGCCAGCAGCTTTTTTTTCGACGGGGGGAACGAGCAGTACTTC. Complete variable domain (other parts from reference TRBV11-2 and TRBJ2-7): EAGVAQSPRYKIIEKRQSVAFWCNPISGHATLYWYQQILGQGPKLLIQFQNNGVVDDSQLPKDRFSAERLKGVDSTLKIQPAKLEDSAVYLCASSFFFDGGNEQYFGPGTRLTVT.

The gene calls are TRBV2 and TRBJ2-5; 8 bases fit TRBD1. This CDR3 has 14 residues. Germline V gene data show CDR1 as SNHLY and CDR2 as FYNNEI. V was pared by 6 bases and J by 2 bases, with 5 bases of the junction left unmatched. The CDR3 DNA reads TGTGCCAGCAGCGCAGACAGGGGACAAGAGACCCAGTACTTC. Its translation: CASSADRGQETQYF.

V and J are TRBV9 and TRBJ1-5; D possibly corresponds to TRBD1 (6 bases). V was trimmed by 3 bases and J by 4 bases, leaving 14 bases between them. Germline CDR1 SGDLS, CDR2 YYNGEE. This CDR3 comprises 15 residues. The CDR3 nucleotides read TGTGCCAGCAGCGAGGGAGGGGGGCGGAATCAGCCCCAGCATTTT. This encodes CASSEGGGRNQPQHF.

This clone was counted a few times. The chain links TRBV5-4 to TRBJ1-1; 7 bases align to TRBD1. Trimming removed 3 bases from V and 0 bases from J; junction bases left unmatched: 8. CDR1 is SGHNT, CDR2 YYREEE, per germline (reference sequence). The CDR3 contains 16 residues. The DNA of the CDR3 is TGTGCCAGCAGCTACGAGTTAGGGACAGTGAACACTGAAGCTTTCTTT. It is translated as CASSYELGTVNTEAFF.

The J gene is TRBJ2-5, the V gene TRBV11-2; possibly TRBD2 for D (6 bases). Looked up from germline, CDR1 is SGHAT and CDR2 is FQNNGV. Between the trimmed V and J ends, which lost 0 bases and 9 bases, there was a span of 11 bases. This CDR3 spans 13 amino acids. CDR3 sequence reads: CASSLDRGEAQYF. CDR3 nucleotides: TGTGCCAGCAGCTTAGATAGAGGGGAGGCCCAGTACTTC.

The J gene is TRBJ1-2, the V gene TRBV20-1; TRBD1 matches 7 bases. This CDR3 is 11 amino acids long. Per germline, CDR1 DFQATT and CDR2 SNEGSKA (reference sequence). The trim removed 5 bases at V and 8 bases at J, leaving 5 bases unmatched. DNA for the CDR3: TGCAGTGCTGAGACAGGGCAGGGCTACACCTTC. Translated: CSAETGQGYTF.

The chain links TRBV12-2 to TRBJ2-2; the DNA was not used to check the table's D call, TRBD1. TRBV12-2 is a recognized pseudogene. The CDR3 consists of 17 residues. CDR3 in DNA: TGTGCAAGTCGCTTAACGGAAGGGGCCTCGAACACCGGGGAGCTGTTTTTT. Translation gives CASRLTEGASNTGELFF.

This clone has a single count. The chain joins TRBV5-1 to TRBJ2-5; D is perhaps TRBD2 (5 bases). Germline values: CDR1 SGHRS, CDR2 YFSETQ. Trimming removed 4 bases at V and 4 bases at J, with 17 bases between. The CDR3 loop spans 15 amino acids. CDR3 sequence: CASSQTGLARETQYF. DNA of the CDR3: TGCGCCAGCAGCCAAACCGGACTGGCCCGAGAGACCCAGTACTTC. Full variable domain (remainder filled in from reference TRBV5-1 and TRBJ2-5): KAGVTQTPRYLIKTRGQQVTLSCSPISGHRSVSWYQQTPGQGLQFLFEYFSETQRNKGNFPGRFSGRQFSNSRSEMNVSTLELGDSALYLCASSQTGLARETQYFGPGTRLLVL.

This CDR3 is CASSISRGELFF. The CDR3 DNA is TGTGCCAGTAGTATTAGCCGGGGGGAGCTGTTTTTT. J is TRBJ2-2 and V is TRBV19; no clear D gene. CDR1 is LNHDA, CDR2 SQIVND, per germline (reference sequence). This CDR3 contains 12 residues. V was cut by 3 bases and J by 8 bases, with 7 bases left in between.